Each of the 14 T cell receptor beta chains below was sequenced from the same sample in a study of blood T cell repertoires in COVID-19. Here immunoSEQ multiplex PCR was the method, and the copy in TCRdb shows in-frame clones only, minus some. Here the sample spans roughly 350,000 clones, 80% to 90% being singletons. The source material was peripheral blood. The receptors were sampled from a woman aged 25 to 39 with COVID-19, enrolled during active disease.

The V gene is TRBV7-9, the J gene TRBJ1-1, with D maybe TRBD1 (6 bases). CDR3 length: 15 amino acids. V lost 1 base and J 0 bases, leaving 9 bases between the germline ends. Germline V gene sequence: CDR1 SEHNR, CDR2 FQNEAQ (reference sequence). CDR3 sequence: CASSLVGALNTEAFF. The CDR3 coding sequence is TGTGCCAGCAGCTTAGTGGGGGCGTTGAACACTGAAGCTTTCTTT.

This chain joins TRBV27 and TRBJ2-1; no definite D call. The CDR3 has 15 residues. Germline V CDR1 and CDR2: MNHEY, SMNVEV (reference sequence). Trimming pared 0 bases from V and 4 bases from J, leaving 10 bases between. CDR3 protein: CASSLSYRLYNEQFF. CDR3 nucleotides: TGTGCCAGCAGTTTATCGTACCGGTTATACAATGAGCAGTTCTTC.

The chain has TRBV30 and TRBJ1-3, with D perhaps TRBD1 (5 bases). CDR3 length equals 14 residues. Per the germline V gene, CDR1 is GTSNPN and CDR2 is SVGIG (reference sequence). The V and J ends lost 2 bases and 4 bases respectively, with 12 bases between them. CDR3 region: CAWSTGHAGNTIYF. For the CDR3, the DNA is TGTGCCTGGAGTACTGGACACGCCGGAAACACCATATATTTT.

This rearrangement joins TRBV7-9 to TRBJ2-2, with 12 bases matching TRBD2. The CDR3 has 15 amino acids. CDR1 SEHNR and CDR2 FQNEAQ come from the germline V gene (reference sequence). The V segment lost 6 bases and the J segment 7 bases; nucleotides outside the gene matches: 6. DNA of the CDR3: TGTGCCAGCAGACCGGGACTAGCGGGTGGCGGGGAGCTGTTTTTT. This gives the protein CASRPGLAGGGELFF.

This chain links TRBV4-1 with TRBJ2-1; 14 nucleotides align to TRBD2. This CDR3 contains 16 residues. V dropped 8 bases and J dropped 2; count of bases not matched to a gene: 5. The V gene's germline CDR1 is MGHRA and CDR2 YSYEKL. CDR3 residues: CASSLTSGRAYNEQFF. CDR3 DNA: TGCGCCAGCTCCCTGACTAGCGGGAGGGCCTACAATGAGCAGTTCTTC.

J is TRBJ2-7 and V is TRBV18, with 8 bases identical to TRBD1. V shed 4 bases, J shed 3 bases, and the junction held 11 bases outside the gene matches. CDR3 size: 16 residues. The germline gives CDR1 KGHSH, CDR2 LQKENI. Here the CDR3 reads CASSHDRGLDRYEQYF. CDR3 DNA sequence: TGTGCCAGCTCACACGACAGGGGATTAGATCGCTACGAGCAGTACTTC.

Concerning this clone: The CDR3 ends on some other residue instead of the conserved phenylalanine or tryptophan, so this is likely a read error. The rearrangement uses TRBV10-3 and TRBJ2-7; 11 bases agree with TRBD2. The CDR3 extends over 12 amino acids. The V segment lost 8 bases and the J segment 3 bases; nucleotides outside the gene matches: 0. Germline-derived CDR1 and CDR2 are ENHRY and SYGVKD. CDR3 amino acids: CAIGTSGYEQYL. The DNA of the CDR3 is TGTGCCATCGGGACTAGCGGCTACGAGCAGTACCTC.

J is TRBJ2-7 and V is TRBV29-1; D ambiguous. Per the germline V gene, CDR1 is SQVTM and CDR2 is ANQGSEA. This CDR3 is 13 amino acids long. V was pared by 4 bases and J by 3 bases, with 13 bases between. The CDR3 DNA follows: TGCAGCGTTGGTGACGGAGTCGGCTACGAGCAGTACTTC. Translating gives CSVGDGVGYEQYF.

The chain couples TRBV28 to TRBJ2-5; 11 nucleotides align to TRBD2. The CDR3 totals 15 residues. After removal of 1 base from V and 6 bases from J, the junction contained 4 bases not matched to a gene. Germline V CDR1 and CDR2: MDHEN, SYDVKM. The CDR3 here is CASSLLAGGPQTQYF. CDR3 sequence (DNA): TGTGCCAGCAGTTTATTAGCGGGAGGGCCTCAGACCCAGTACTTC.

The chain joins TRBV6-5 to TRBJ2-5, with D possibly matching TRBD1 (5 bases). The CDR3 is made up of 15 amino acids. CDR1 is MNHEY and CDR2 is SVGAGI in the germline V gene. V lost 0 bases, J lost 2 bases, and 10 bases lay in between. CDR3 in DNA: TGTGCCAGCAGTTACTCGTTGGCAGGGCAAGAGACCCAGTACTTC. It codes for CASSYSLAGQETQYF.

This chain links TRBV6-6 with TRBJ1-3; TRBD1 aligns across 10 bases. The CDR3 runs to 15 residues. Trimming at V came to 5 bases and at J to 12 bases, leaving 13 bases not matched to a gene. The germline V gene encodes CDR1 MNHNY and CDR2 SVGAGI (reference sequence). Here the CDR3 reads CASSPLGQGPGVIYF. The CDR3 DNA follows: TGTGCCAGCAGTCCCCTGGGACAGGGGCCAGGTGTCATATATTTT.

V and J are TRBV4-3 and TRBJ1-3; D is possibly TRBD1 (6 bases). Germline V gene lookup returns CDR1 LGHNA and CDR2 YSLEER. Trimming took off 3 bases at V and 2 bases at J, with 14 bases between the two ends. CDR3 length equals 16 residues. CDR3 coding DNA: TGCGCCAGCAGCCAGGGAACAGGGAAAACTGGAAACACCATATATTTT. It yields the protein CASSQGTGKTGNTIYF.

This chain connects TRBV24-1 to TRBJ1-6; D may be TRBD1 (6 bases). Germline-derived CDR1 and CDR2 are KGHDR and SFDVKD. The CDR3 covers 14 residues. Deletions cut 3 bases from V and 8 bases from J, with 10 bases between. CDR3 DNA: TGTGCCACCAGTGATAACAGGGAGTATTCACCCCTCCACTTT. Translation gives CATSDNREYSPLHF.

The gene calls are TRBV30 and TRBJ2-3, with 9 bases fitting TRBD1. This CDR3 contains 15 residues. J gave up 3 bases and V 2 bases, and 6 bases lay outside the gene matches. CDR1 GTSNPN and CDR2 SVGIG come from the germline V gene (reference sequence). The CDR3 DNA reads as TGTGCCTGGAGTCCCGGACAGGGGAATACAGATACGCAGTATTTT. Protein product: CAWSPGQGNTDTQYF. The complete variable domain, with remaining parts taken from reference TRBV30 and TRBJ2-3, reads SQTIHQWPATLVQPVGSPLSLECTVEGTSNPNLYWYRQAAGRGLQLLFYSVGIGQISSEVPQNLSASRPQDRQFILSSKKLLLSDSGFYLCAWSPGQGNTDTQYFGPGTRLTVL.